A selection of T cell receptor beta chains follows, all from one sample in a study of cytomegalovirus exposure and HLA in healthy donors. Libraries were prepared by immunoSEQ multiplex PCR; TCRdb keeps only in-frame clonotypes and omits some of them. The sample contains some 60,000 clones, about 85% of which appear only once. The sequencing input was PBMCs. Receptors were obtained from a female donor in good health and CMV-seronegative. The CDR3 runs from the conserved cysteine through the conserved F or W. The D gene is left open where the match is weak. Some rows have no size entry. The others give once, few or many, or a class for an expanded clone.

d_call,j_call,clone_size,v_call,cdr3_nt,cdr3_aa
TRBD1,TRBJ1-2,.,TRBV5-1,TGCGCCAGCAGCTGGACAGGGGCGGATGGCTACACCTTC,CASSWTGADGYTF
TRBD2,TRBJ2-7,.,TRBV28,TGTGCCAGTCGGTCCAGCGGGGGGGCCGAGTCCTACGAGCAGTACTTC,CASRSSGGAESYEQYF
TRBD1,TRBJ2-7,.,TRBV29-1,TGCAGCGCCGATTCAGGGGGCTCCTCCTACGAGCAGTACTTC,CSADSGGSSYEQYF
TRBD1,TRBJ1-5,once,TRBV28,TGTGCCAGCAGCCCACCGACAGGGGGGCAGCCCCAGCATTTT,CASSPPTGGQPQHF
TRBD2,TRBJ2-1,.,TRBV28,TGTGCCAGCAGTTTCAGACCGGCGACTAGCGGGAGTAAGCAGTTCTTC,CASSFRPATSGSKQFF
.,TRBJ1-2,few,TRBV5-4,TGTGCCAGCAGCTTGGACAAGTACTATGGCTACACCTTC,CASSLDKYYGYTF
.,TRBJ1-4,few,TRBV9,TGTGCCAGCAGCCAGGGCCGGGACACCGTGTGGCAGTTTTTT,CASSQGRDTVWQFF
.,TRBJ1-1,.,TRBV5-6,TGTGCCAGCAGCCCAGCCTCGAGGGAGGGGAACACTGAAGCTTTCTTT,CASSPASREGNTEAFF
.,TRBJ1-5,.,TRBV9,TGTGCCAGCAGCCCCAGCGGGGGAGTTCAGCCCCAGCATTTT,CASSPSGGVQPQHF
.,TRBJ1-1,few,TRBV30,TGTGCCTGGAGCTGGGGGGGAAGTGAAGCTTTCTTT,CAWSWGGSEAFF
.,TRBJ1-2,.,TRBV5-6,TGTGCCAGCAGCTTGTTTGCAGGGGATAACTATGGCTACACCTTC,CASSLFAGDNYGYTF
TRBD2,TRBJ2-2,.,TRBV27,TGTGCCAGCAGTCTTTCCAGCGGGGGAAAGACCGGGGAGCTGTTTTTT,CASSLSSGGKTGELFF
TRBD2,TRBJ2-7,.,TRBV5-1,TGCGCCAGCAGCCCGGGACTAGCGGGGAACGAGCAGTACTTC,CASSPGLAGNEQYF
TRBD1,TRBJ1-3,.,TRBV27,TGTGCCAGCAGTTTAAGAACAGGGGGGGTCGGAAACACCATATATTTT,CASSLRTGGVGNTIYF
.,TRBJ2-7,.,TRBV6-1,TGTGCCACCCTTTCGGGACAAAACTACGAGCAGTACTTC,CATLSGQNYEQYF
TRBD2,TRBJ2-3,.,TRBV6-5,TGTGCCAGCAGTTCGGCGGGAGGGCTTTCATCAAATACGCAGTATTTT,CASSSAGGLSSNTQYF
.,TRBJ1-4,.,TRBV4-2,TGTGCCAGCAGCCAAGCCGGGACACGGCGCGAAAAACTGTTTTTT,CASSQAGTRREKLFF
.,TRBJ2-1,.,TRBV5-1,TGCGCCAGCAGCTTGGCACAGCGGGTATACAATGAGCAGTTCTTC,CASSLAQRVYNEQFF
.,TRBJ2-2,.,TRBV25-1,TGTGCCAGCAGTGATCTGGGGAGCACCGGGGAGCTGTTTTTT,CASSDLGSTGELFF
TRBD2,TRBJ2-4,once,TRBV4-3,TGCGCCAGCAGCCAAGGACTAGCAGACGCCAAAAACATTCAGTACTTC,CASSQGLADAKNIQYF
TRBD1,TRBJ2-1,once,TRBV7-9,TGTGCCAGCAGCCCAGGGACAGATAGTTCGTACAATGAGCAGTTCTTC,CASSPGTDSSYNEQFF
.,TRBJ2-2,.,TRBV5-4,TGTGCCAGCAGCTTGGACGCGGGACACACCGGGGAGCTGTTTTTT,CASSLDAGHTGELFF
.,TRBJ2-3,.,TRBV9,TGTGCCAGCAGCGTAGCCCCAGCAGATACGCAGTATTTT,CASSVAPADTQYF
TRBD1,TRBJ2-5,.,TRBV30,TGTGCCTGGAGCGCCACAGGGGGCGGGCAGTACTTC,CAWSATGGGQYF
.,TRBJ2-3,.,TRBV5-6,TGTGCCAGCAGCTTGGTGGGGGGGGCCCGCACAGATACGCAGTATTTT,CASSLVGGARTDTQYF
.,TRBJ2-7,.,TRBV6-6,TGTGCCAGCTTCAACTCTTCCTCGCACGAGCAGTACTTC,CASFNSSSHEQYF
TRBD2,TRBJ2-5,.,TRBV5-1,TGCGCCAGCAGCTTGAGGGACCGTCCTAGCGGGAAGGGAGAGACCCAGTACTTC,CASSLRDRPSGKGETQYF
.,TRBJ2-7,.,TRBV10-3,TGTGCCATCAGGGAACCAGGCACTCAGGTACAGTACTTC,CAIREPGTQVQYF
TRBD1,TRBJ2-7,once,TRBV5-1,TGCGCCAGCAGCTCCGGACAGGGCTGGTACGAGCAGTACTTC,CASSSGQGWYEQYF
TRBD2,TRBJ2-7,.,TRBV27,TGTGCCAGCAGTTCCGGCCCTAGCGGGCTTCTGGGGGAGCAGTACTTC,CASSSGPSGLLGEQYF
.,TRBJ2-7,few,TRBV28,TGTGCCAGCAGTTTATCCGGGACTCAGAGCTCCTACGAGCAGTACTTC,CASSLSGTQSSYEQYF
.,TRBJ2-3,once,TRBV28,TGTGCCAGCAGATCCCCGGTGCCAGATACGCAGTATTTT,CASRSPVPDTQYF
TRBD2,TRBJ2-7,.,TRBV27,TGTGCCAGTAAACGACTAGCGGGAGATTCCTACGAGCAGTACTTC,CASKRLAGDSYEQYF
.,TRBJ1-2,once,TRBV19,TGTGCCAGTAGTCTGGGAGGGTATGGCTACACCTTC,CASSLGGYGYTF
.,TRBJ2-1,.,TRBV30,TGTGCCTGGAGGCCGAAAGACCAGAGGATGGGCAATGAGCAGTTCTTC,CAWRPKDQRMGNEQFF
TRBD1,TRBJ2-1,.,TRBV7-9,TGTGCCAGCAGCTCATCCGGGACAGGGGGCTTTGGTGAGCAGTTCTTC,CASSSSGTGGFGEQFF
.,TRBJ2-2,.,TRBV5-1,TGCGCCAGCAGCTTACATCAGGGGTCCGAGGAGCTGTTTTTT,CASSLHQGSEELFF
.,TRBJ1-6,.,TRBV11-2,TGTGCCAGCAGCTCGAGCGGGGTAAATTCACCCCTCCACTTT,CASSSSGVNSPLHF
TRBD2,TRBJ2-3,.,TRBV9,TGTGCCAGCAGCGGAGGGACTAGCGGGGGCACAGATACGCAGTATTTT,CASSGGTSGGTDTQYF
TRBD1,TRBJ1-2,.,TRBV18,TGTGCCAGCTCACCACCGGGTACAGGGGACGGATATGGCTACACCTTC,CASSPPGTGDGYGYTF
TRBD1,TRBJ1-2,.,TRBV28,TGTGCCACCCCTCGACAGGGCCGTGGCTACACCTTC,CATPRQGRGYTF